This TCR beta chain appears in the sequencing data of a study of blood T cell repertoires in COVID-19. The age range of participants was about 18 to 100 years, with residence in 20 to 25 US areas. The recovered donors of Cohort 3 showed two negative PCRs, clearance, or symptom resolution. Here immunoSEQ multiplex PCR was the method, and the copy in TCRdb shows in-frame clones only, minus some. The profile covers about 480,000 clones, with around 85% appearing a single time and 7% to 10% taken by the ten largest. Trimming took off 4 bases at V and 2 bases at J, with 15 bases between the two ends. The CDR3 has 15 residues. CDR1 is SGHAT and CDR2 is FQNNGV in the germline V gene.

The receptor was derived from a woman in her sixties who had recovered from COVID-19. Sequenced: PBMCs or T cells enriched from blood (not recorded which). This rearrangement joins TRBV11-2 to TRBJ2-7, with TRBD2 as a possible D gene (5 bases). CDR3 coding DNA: TGTGCCAGCAGCTCTAGCAAACTAACCCCCTACGAGCAGTACTTC. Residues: CASSSSKLTPYEQYF.